The 13 T cell receptor beta chains below come from one sample, sequenced in a study of shared clonotypes between healthy human individuals. Produced via immunoSEQ multiplex PCR; TCRdb's table is partial and in-frame only. Among about a million clones listed, around 77% were seen once. Sequenced input: memory CD4+ T cells from PBMCs. Regarding subset: CD45RA-negative fraction. The receptors here all came from a man aged 18 to 29 in good health. Some clones in this sample may be carry-over from other donors' samples.

The chain uses TRBV28 and TRBJ2-7; 9 bases are a match to TRBD1. The CDR3 covers 14 residues. The germline V gene has CDR1 MDHEN and CDR2 SYDVKM. J lost 6 bases, V lost 5 bases, and 8 bases had no gene match. For the CDR3, the DNA is TGTGCCAGCAGTACACCCGGGACAGGGCGCGAGCAGTACTTC. Translated, it gives CASSTPGTGREQYF.

The gene calls are TRBV7-9 and TRBJ1-4; unclear D gene. Germline lookup yields CDR1 SEHNR and CDR2 FQNEAQ (reference sequence). The length of the CDR3 is 13 residues. V lost 5 bases and J lost 10, with 14 bases in between. This chain's CDR3 is CASSPAREGKLFF. The CDR3 bases are TGTGCCAGCAGCCCCGCACGGGAGGGAAAACTGTTTTTT.

This chain uses TRBV4-2 with TRBJ1-5; D may be TRBD1 (5 bases). Trimming pared 0 bases from V and 7 bases from J, leaving 13 bases between. Looked up from germline, CDR1 is LGHNA and CDR2 is YNFKEQ. The CDR3 spans 15 residues. The CDR3, as DNA: TGTGCCAGCAGCCAAGATATCCAGGGCCGACAGCCCCAGCATTTT. This translates into CASSQDIQGRQPQHF.

On this clone itself: It may be a read error: a sequence one base away is much more abundant. V usage is TRBV2 and J usage is TRBJ2-1; 13 nucleotides line up with TRBD2. V was pared by 6 bases and J by 5 bases, with 1 base of the junction left unmatched. This CDR3 region has 14 residues. Germline-derived CDR1 and CDR2 are SNHLY and FYNNEI. CDR3 DNA: TGTGCCAGCAGGGGACTAGCGGGACACAATGAGCAGTTCTTC. Translating gives CASRGLAGHNEQFF.

The rearrangement uses TRBV5-1 and TRBJ2-3; D possibly uses TRBD1 or TRBD2 (5 bases each). This CDR3 comprises 13 residues. V lost 2 bases and J lost 4, with 8 bases in between. Germline V gene data show CDR1 as SGHRS and CDR2 as YFSETQ. The CDR3 loop reads CASSLGTADTQYF. In DNA form, the CDR3 reads TGCGCCAGCAGCTTAGGGACGGCAGATACGCAGTATTTT.

The chain recombines TRBV4-1 with TRBJ2-1, with D maybe TRBD2 (5 bases). This CDR3 has 19 amino acids. V lost 0 bases and J lost 3, with 21 bases in between. The germline gives CDR1 MGHRA, CDR2 YSYEKL. CDR3 coding DNA: TGCGCCAGCAGCCAAGATGTCAAGGTTGCGCTAGCCGTCTACAATGAGCAGTTCTTC. Encoded protein: CASSQDVKVALAVYNEQFF.

CDR3 residues: CASSFLGAGAFF. The CDR3 coding sequence is TGTGCCAGCAGTTTTCTGGGGGCAGGGGCTTTCTTT. The gene calls are TRBV6-6 and TRBJ1-1, with a tentative D call TRBD1 (6 bases). The V and J ends lost 4 bases and 11 bases respectively, with 14 bases between them. The CDR3 length is 12 residues. Germline-derived CDR1 and CDR2 are MNHNY and SVGAGI (reference sequence).

The CDR3: CASSEADGQGRYEQYF. In DNA, the CDR3 is TGTGCCAGCAGTGAAGCAGATGGGCAGGGAAGGTACGAGCAGTACTTC. The rearrangement uses TRBV6-1 and TRBJ2-7; tentative D call: TRBD1 (5 bases). The V and J ends lost 0 bases and 4 bases respectively, with 16 bases between them. The CDR3 sequence is 16 residues long. The germline gives CDR1 MNHNS, CDR2 SASEGT.

The chain employs TRBV27 and TRBJ1-1; D ambiguous. V was shortened by 4 bases and J by 6 bases, with 27 bases between the two germline ends. Germline CDR1 and CDR2: MNHEY and SMNVEV (reference sequence). The CDR3 is made up of 18 amino acids. The DNA for the CDR3 is TGTGCCAGCAGTTCCTCAGAGAGAGCGACATCTTGGTCTGCTGAAGCTTTCTTT. Encoded protein: CASSSSERATSWSAEAFF.

The rearrangement links TRBV10-3 to TRBJ2-1, with TRBD1 as a possible D gene (5 bases). Looked up from germline, CDR1 is ENHRY and CDR2 is SYGVKD. There are 14 residues in the CDR3. V was cut by 0 bases and J by 9 bases, with 12 bases left in between. The CDR3 spells CAISESGRRAEQFF. The CDR3 region has the DNA TGTGCCATCAGTGAGTCTGGCCGCAGGGCTGAGCAGTTCTTC.

This clone has a single count. This sequence joins TRBV6-1 and TRBJ2-6; 7 positions match TRBD2. V dropped 6 bases and J dropped 2; count of bases not matched to a gene: 4. CDR1 and CDR2 (germline): MNHNS, SASEGT. The CDR3 runs 15 residues. This chain's CDR3 is CASRGRAAGANVLTF. In DNA, the CDR3 is TGTGCCAGCAGGGGGAGGGCTGCTGGGGCCAACGTCCTGACTTTC.

The rearrangement links TRBV28 to TRBJ2-6; D is possibly TRBD1 or TRBD2 (5 bases each). Trimming stripped 6 bases from V and 2 bases from J, with 11 bases between. The CDR3 is made up of 15 amino acids. Germline-derived CDR1 and CDR2 are MDHEN and SYDVKM. The CDR3 is CASRSMGAGANVLTF. CDR3 nucleotides: TGTGCCAGCAGAAGTATGGGGGCTGGGGCCAACGTCCTGACTTTC.

V usage is TRBV30 and J usage is TRBJ1-3; D call uncertain. The CDR3 loop spans 12 amino acids. Trimming pared 3 bases from V and 1 base from J, leaving 4 bases between. Germline assignment: CDR1 GTSNPN and CDR2 SVGIG (reference sequence). CDR3 sequence: CAWRSSGNTIYF. The CDR3 DNA reads as TGTGCCTGGAGAAGTTCTGGAAACACCATATATTTT.